The entry below gives a single T cell receptor (beta chain) sequence along with its context. Its target is unknown. Sequence at one end of the junction differs from germline and may be a read error. The study profiled TCR beta VDJ and CDR3 using genomic DNA as template. One entry per CDR3 protein, called by TCRdb with MiXCR from the reads. The data hold about 270,000 distinct CDR3 sequences, with approximately 86% observed a single time. This sample was taken from a study of CD8+CD57+ T cells in acquired aplastic anemia. At the level of the study: Sorted CD4+ and CD8+ cells yielded roughly 3.2 ug of DNA on average. Study-wide findings and caveats: For CD8+ Simpson's diversity, patients and controls showed no significant difference. Common to patients and controls were twenty-nine CD8+ CDR3 sequences.

From germline, CDR1 is SGHKS and CDR2 YYEKEE (reference sequence). The CDR3 contains 17 residues. CD8+CD57+ cell expansion had been shown by flow cytometry in patients chosen for sequencing. Every patient was diagnosed with severe acquired aplastic anemia. J is TRBJ2-6 and V is TRBV5-5; D may correspond to TRBD1 or TRBD2 (5 bases each). The sequence was obtained from a human donor with aplastic anemia. The specimen sequenced was sorted CD4+, CD8+, or CD8+CD57+ T cells (not recorded which) from PBMCs. The chain's CDR3 is CASSPGRVPSGANALTF. Here the CDR3 DNA reads TGTGCCAGCAGCCCAGGGAGAGTCCCCTCTGGGGCCAACGCCCTGACCTTC.